This entry features one T cell receptor beta chain sequence. Its target is unknown. This record comes from a study of cytomegalovirus exposure and HLA in healthy donors. Overall study findings and caveats: Analysis performed later showed TCR beta chains linked to HLA being more clonally expanded than equally common others.

Vbeta (60) and Jbeta (13) primers were used in the PCR. Profiling relied on immunoSEQ multiplex PCR, and the TCRdb table lists in-frame clones only, not all of them. Of under 150,000 clones in the sample, 50% to 75% were seen once. V gave up 7 bases and J gave up 2 bases; unmatched junction bases: 7. Germline V CDR1 and CDR2: MNHNS, SASEGT. CDR3 length equals 14 residues. The TCR sequence derives from a woman in her thirties or forties in good health and CMV-seronegative. Sequences were obtained from PBMCs. The chain is built from TRBV6-1 and TRBJ2-7, with TRBD1 identical over 8 bases. The CDR3 spells CASMEGQETYEQYF. CDR3 nucleotide sequence: TGTGCCAGCATGGAGGGACAGGAGACCTACGAGCAGTACTTC.